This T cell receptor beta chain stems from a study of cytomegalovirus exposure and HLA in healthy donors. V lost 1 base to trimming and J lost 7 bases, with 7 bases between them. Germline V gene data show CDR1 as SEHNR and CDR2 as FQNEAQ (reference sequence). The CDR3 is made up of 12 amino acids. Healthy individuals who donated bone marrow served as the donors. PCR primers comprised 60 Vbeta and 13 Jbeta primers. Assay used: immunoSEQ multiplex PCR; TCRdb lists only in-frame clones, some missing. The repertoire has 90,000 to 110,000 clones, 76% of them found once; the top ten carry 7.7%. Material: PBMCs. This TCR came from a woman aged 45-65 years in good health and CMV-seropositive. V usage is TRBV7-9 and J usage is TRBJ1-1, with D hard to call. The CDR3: CASSLVGGEAFF. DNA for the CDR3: TGTGCCAGCAGCTTAGTTGGAGGTGAAGCTTTCTTT.